This T cell receptor beta chain stems from a study of blood T cells in healthy people across ages. Regarding the study as a whole: Long-lived donors carried more naive CD4+ cells and greater diversity than aged donors.

With respect to this clonotype: The antigen is unknown.

The V end was cut by 3 bases, the J end by 4 bases, with 15 bases between. The CDR3 is made up of 15 amino acids. Germline V gene sequence: CDR1 SGHTA, CDR2 FQGTGA. Using a J-beta primer mix together with a sample-barcoded 5' primer, a second PCR was run for roughly 7 to 11 cycles. Every sample returned 2.5 million or more CDR3-containing paired-end reads. TCRdb reanalysed the 5' RACE reads using MiXCR and keeps one entry per CDR3 protein. The sample has a few hundred thousand distinct CDR3 sequences, 25% to 30% seen once. This clonotype was obtained from a woman in her 70s in good health. The sequencing sample was made of blood. This chain uses TRBV7-3 with TRBJ1-1; D uncertain. CDR3 coding DNA: TGTGCCAGCAGCTTTACAGAGGGTAAGGGCACTGAAGCTTTCTTT. Its protein product is CASSFTEGKGTEAFF.